This TCR beta chain was documented in a study of blood T cell repertoires in COVID-19. The wider study: Acute-phase and convalescent COVID-19 samples originated in the United States, Italy and Spain. PBMCs, B-cell-depleted T cells, or T cells provided the cDNA or gDNA that made up the material.

The germline V gene encodes CDR1 WSHSY and CDR2 SAAADI. The CDR3 contains 13 residues. Trimming took off 9 bases at V and 3 bases at J, with 15 bases between the two ends. Libraries were prepared by immunoSEQ multiplex PCR; TCRdb keeps only in-frame clonotypes and omits some of them. The data show about 170,000 clones, with around 82% seen just once and roughly 18% held by the top ten. The material sequenced was peripheral blood. The chain links TRBV10-2 to TRBJ2-7; possibly TRBD1 for D (6 bases). The sequence derives from a woman in her 70s who had recovered from COVID-19. CDR3 residues: CARASGAGYEQYF. The CDR3 region has the DNA TGCGCCAGAGCGTCAGGGGCCGGCTACGAGCAGTACTTC.